This T cell receptor (beta chain) appears in the sequencing data of a study of neurological immune-mediated disorders. Findings of the study overall: Patients with HTLV-1-associated myelopathy had the highest level of TCR clonal expansion, whereas patients with multiple sclerosis had the lowest level, falling beneath the level found in healthy controls.

This clonotype was seen ten or more times. Its target is unknown. Germline CDR1 reads DFQATT; CDR2 reads SNEGSKA (reference sequence). V was trimmed by 2 bases and J by 0 bases, leaving 12 bases between them. CDR3 size: 15 residues. The method for making cDNA was 5'RACE, and it used 10-nucleotide random UMIs. TCRdb used MiXCR to reprocess the 5' RACE reads, holding one entry per CDR3 protein. This table holds about 36,000 distinct CDR3 sequences, around a tenth found once. V usage is TRBV20-1 and J usage is TRBJ2-3; no firm D call. The receptor comes from a woman in her 30s with HTLV-1-associated myelopathy (HAM/TSP). Sequencing was performed on PBMCs. The CDR3 region is CSARPTTGSTDTQYF. As DNA, the CDR3 is TGCAGTGCTAGACCGACCACCGGGAGCACAGATACGCAGTATTTT.